These 9 T cell receptor beta chains originate from one sample sequenced in a study of human T cells and chemical hapten exposure (dated by TCRdb to the early 2020s). The label giving this sample's time point can be read as: pre-sensitization, week 0. Taken with the paper, the label for treatment or condition translates to: therapeutic diphenylcyclopropenone sensitization with weekly scalp DPC. Receptor libraries were prepared by RACE. Reads for this sample came from a NextSeq 500. TCRdb reran the public reads through fastp at Q25 and MiXCR, keeping productive beta chains. Identical CDR3 proteins give one entry, which carries the most common genes and DNA. The sample table records approximately 260,000 distinct CDR3 sequences; approximately 8.4% of these occur just once. The leading ten clones occupy about 2.1% of the sample. The sample consisted of whole blood, taken in connection with sensitization to the hapten diphenylcyclopropenone (DPC). These TCRs come from a woman aged 40-49 years with alopecia areata. Some clones in this sample may be carry-over from other donors' samples.

This clonotype showed up many times. This sequence joins TRBV9 and TRBJ2-6; D might be TRBD1 (5 bases). The CDR3 runs 15 residues. Germline V CDR1 and CDR2: SGDLS, YYNGEE. Trimming pared 5 bases from V and 2 bases from J, leaving 11 bases between. CDR3 sequence reads: CASSYQGAGANVLTF. The DNA of the CDR3 is TGTGCCAGCAGTTATCAGGGTGCTGGGGCCAACGTCCTGACTTTC.

This sequence joins TRBV19 and TRBJ2-5; 8 nucleotides line up with TRBD1. This CDR3 is 14 amino acids long. Germline V gene sequence: CDR1 LNHDA, CDR2 SQIVND (reference sequence). With 4 bases clipped from V and 4 bases from J, the junction kept 5 bases outside the gene matches. CDR3 in amino acids: CASSTDRGRETQYF. The CDR3 DNA follows: TGTGCCAGTAGTACTGACAGGGGCCGAGAGACCCAGTACTTC.

This clonotype has more than one count but fewer than ten. CDR3 nucleotide sequence: TGTGCCAGCACCCCCCGGGTTGGTGCGGGCACCGGGGAGCTGTTTTTT. Translated, it gives CASTPRVGAGTGELFF. This chain uses TRBV12-3 or TRBV12-4 with TRBJ2-2, with D maybe TRBD2 (5 bases). Trimming removed 7 bases from V and 4 bases from J, with 19 bases in between. The CDR3 consists of 16 residues.

This clonotype was counted many times. V and J are TRBV11-2 and TRBJ2-2, with D unresolved. The germline V gene encodes CDR1 SGHAT and CDR2 FQNNGV. CDR3 length equals 14 residues. V shed 2 bases and J shed 4 bases, with 8 bases lying between them. The chain's CDR3 is CASSLNRITGELFF. In nucleotides, the CDR3 is TGTGCCAGCAGCTTAAATCGGATCACCGGGGAGCTGTTTTTT.

This clonotype was counted between two and nine times. The chain joins TRBV4-3 to TRBJ1-4; D gene uncertain. This CDR3 has 14 amino acids. Trimming stripped 0 bases from V and 7 bases from J, with 9 bases between. Germline V CDR1 and CDR2: LGHNA, YSLEER. In DNA form, the CDR3 reads TGCGCCAGCAGCCAAGACCGCGCCAGTGAAAAACTGTTTTTT. It specifies CASSQDRASEKLFF.

V and J are TRBV4-1 and TRBJ2-3; 12 bases are shared with TRBD2. Germline V lookup: CDR1 MGHRA, CDR2 YSYEKL. V lost 2 bases to trimming and J lost 0 bases; unmatched junction nucleotides: 9. The CDR3 sequence is 19 residues long. CDR3 coding DNA: TGCGCCAGCAGCCAACGCCGCCTAGCGGGAGGGCCTAGCACAGATACGCAGTATTTT. This gives the protein CASSQRRLAGGPSTDTQYF.

A word on this clonotype: One end of the junction does not line up with germline, which may come from a read error. This chain connects TRBV10-3 to TRBJ1-1, with 9 bases lining up with TRBD1. Germline V gene sequence: CDR1 ENHRY, CDR2 SYGVKD. The CDR3 totals 15 residues. The CDR3 here is CAISGGTGMNIEAFF. CDR3 nucleotides: TGTGCCATCAGTGGGGGGACAGGGATGAACATTGAAGCTTTCTTT.

V is TRBV6-5 and J is TRBJ1-2, with D unclear. In germline, CDR1 is MNHEY, CDR2 SVGAGI. Trimming took 4 bases from V and 5 from J, leaving 14 bases between them. The CDR3 is 14 amino acids. As DNA, the CDR3 is TGTGCCAGCAGTTGGAGAGGGCCCCAATATGGCTACACCTTC. It yields the protein CASSWRGPQYGYTF.

This clonotype was found many times. Written as DNA, the CDR3 is TGTGCCAGCAGCTTCCAACCGACAGTGAACACTGAAGCTTTCTTT. This translates into CASSFQPTVNTEAFF. The J gene is TRBJ1-1, the V gene TRBV5-5; the D gene is possibly TRBD1 (5 bases). CDR1 is SGHKS, CDR2 YYEKEE, per germline (reference sequence). This CDR3 region has 15 residues. Trimming left V 2 bases short and J 0 bases short, with 11 bases between.